This T cell receptor beta chain was captured in a study of low-dose radiotherapy and immunotherapy resistance in tumors. For the study at large: 1 Gy per fraction was delivered to Cohort 2 every two weeks, for 13 Gy total over 26 weeks. Cyclophosphamide was given intravenously at 200 mg/m2 every two weeks, and each dose came one day before radiation and immunotherapy.

Primers used for first-strand cDNA, a TRAV- and TRBV-specific set, covered both alpha and beta chains. With a constant-region primer and a V-primer adapter, TCRs were subjected to around 20 PCR cycles of amplification. Isolated mRNA underwent amplification via in vitro transcription. TCRdb independently ran MiXCR on the reads; one entry per CDR3 protein. The sample includes about 39,000 distinct CDR3 sequences, less than 25% of them seen just once. CDR1 is DFQATT, CDR2 SNEGSKA, per germline (reference sequence). With 3 bases clipped from V and 1 base from J, the junction kept 6 bases outside the gene matches. The CDR3 covers 14 residues. Described time point: after trial treatment. Treatment here: LDRT plus nivolumab, ipilimumab, low-dose cyclophosphamide and aspirin (RACIN trial). Along with nivolumab and ipilimumab, donors received aspirin, low-dose cyclophosphamide and low-dose radiotherapy. Many counts were recorded for this clonotype.

The chain employs TRBV20-1 and TRBJ2-7; 7 bases map to TRBD2. The material was PBMCs, obtained after low-dose radiotherapy plus immunotherapy. This TCR derives from a female donor with ovarian cancer. CDR3 loop: CSASGLAVSYEQYF. CDR3 DNA: TGCAGTGCTAGCGGGCTAGCGGTTTCCTACGAGCAGTACTTC.